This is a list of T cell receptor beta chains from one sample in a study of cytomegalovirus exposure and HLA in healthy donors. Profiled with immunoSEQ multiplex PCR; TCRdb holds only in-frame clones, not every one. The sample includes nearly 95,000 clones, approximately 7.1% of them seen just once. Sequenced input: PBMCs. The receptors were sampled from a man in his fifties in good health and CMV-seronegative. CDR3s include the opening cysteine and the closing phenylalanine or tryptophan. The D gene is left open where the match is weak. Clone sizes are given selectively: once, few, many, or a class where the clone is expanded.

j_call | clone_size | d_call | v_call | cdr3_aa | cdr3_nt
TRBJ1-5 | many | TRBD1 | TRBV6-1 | CASRTGQGANQPQHF | TGTGCCAGCAGGACTGGACAGGGGGCGAATCAGCCCCAGCATTTT
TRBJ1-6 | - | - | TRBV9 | CASSAQPGLTRSPLHF | TGTGCCAGCAGCGCCCAACCGGGACTGACGCGATCACCCCTCCACTTT
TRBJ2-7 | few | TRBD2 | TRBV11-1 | CASSFLSGRSYEQYF | TGTGCCAGCAGCTTCCTTAGCGGGAGAAGTTACGAGCAGTACTTC
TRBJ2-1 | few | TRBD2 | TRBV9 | CASSVTSGASYNEQFF | TGTGCCAGCAGCGTGACTAGCGGGGCCAGCTACAATGAGCAGTTCTTC
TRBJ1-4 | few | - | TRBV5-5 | CASSFELREKLFF | TGTGCCAGCAGCTTTGAACTACGGGAAAAACTGTTTTTT
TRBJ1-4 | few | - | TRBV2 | CASRKGPTGDEKLFF | TGTGCCAGCAGGAAGGGGCCAACGGGGGATGAAAAACTGTTTTTT
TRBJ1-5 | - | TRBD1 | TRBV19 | CASSPQQGVDQPQHF | TGTGCCAGTAGCCCGCAGCAGGGGGTTGATCAGCCCCAGCATTTT
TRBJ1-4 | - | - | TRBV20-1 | CSARGGGTFLF | TGCAGTGCTAGAGGGGGCGGGACTTTCCTTTTT
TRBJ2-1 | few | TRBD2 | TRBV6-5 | CATLSGGARNEQFF | TGTGCCACCCTGAGCGGGGGCGCTCGGAATGAGCAGTTCTTC
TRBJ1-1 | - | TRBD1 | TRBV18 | CASSPDRATGAFF | TGTGCCAGCTCACCCGACAGGGCCACTGGAGCTTTCTTT
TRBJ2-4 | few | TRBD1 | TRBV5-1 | CASSGAGTGRSQYF | TGCGCCAGCAGCGGTGCCGGGACAGGGAGATCTCAGTACTTC
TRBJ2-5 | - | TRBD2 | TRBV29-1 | CSVPGLAGGGETQYF | TGCAGCGTTCCGGGACTAGCGGGAGGGGGCGAGACCCAGTACTTC
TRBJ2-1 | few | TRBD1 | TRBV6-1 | CASFRDRAYNEQFF | TGTGCCAGTTTTCGGGACAGGGCCTACAATGAGCAGTTCTTC
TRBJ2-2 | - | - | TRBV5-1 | CASSLVAGPTGELFF | TGCGCCAGCAGCTTGGTTGCGGGTCCCACCGGGGAGCTGTTTTTT
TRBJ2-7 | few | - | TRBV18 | CASSRGTLSSYEQYF | TGTGCCAGCTCCCGGGGGACGTTGAGCTCCTACGAGCAGTACTTC
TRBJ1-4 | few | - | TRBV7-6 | CASSITGRGQTNEKLFF | TGTGCCAGCAGCATAACGGGTCGGGGACAAACTAATGAAAAACTGTTTTTT
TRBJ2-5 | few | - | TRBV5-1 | CASSLTGEDRETQYF | TGCGCCAGCAGCTTGACAGGGGAGGATAGGGAGACCCAGTACTTC
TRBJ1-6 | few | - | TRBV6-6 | CASLAINSPLHF | TGTGCCAGCTTAGCGATAAATTCACCCCTCCACTTT
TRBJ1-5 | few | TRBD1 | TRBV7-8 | CASSLTDRVDNQPQHF | TGTGCCAGCAGCTTAACGGACAGGGTCGACAATCAGCCCCAGCATTTT
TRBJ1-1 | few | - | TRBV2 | CASSRVTEAFF | TGTGCCAGCAGCAGGGTCACTGAAGCTTTCTTT
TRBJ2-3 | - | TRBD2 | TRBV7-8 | CASSTVAGETDTQYF | TGTGCCAGCAGCACTGTAGCGGGGGAAACAGATACGCAGTATTTT
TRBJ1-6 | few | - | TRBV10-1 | CASSLGPLGANNSPLHF | TGCGCCAGCAGTTTAGGCCCCTTGGGGGCGAATAATTCACCCCTCCACTTT
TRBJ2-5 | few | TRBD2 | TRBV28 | CASSLAGEQETQYF | TGTGCCAGCAGTCTAGCGGGAGAACAAGAGACCCAGTACTTC
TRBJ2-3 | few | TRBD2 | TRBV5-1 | CASSSGGRGDTQYF | TGCGCCAGCAGCTCGGGAGGGAGAGGAGATACGCAGTATTTT
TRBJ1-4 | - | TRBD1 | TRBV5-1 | CASSLAPGQYNEKLFF | TGCGCCAGCAGCTTGGCCCCGGGACAGTACAATGAAAAACTGTTTTTT
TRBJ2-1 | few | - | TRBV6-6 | CASTLFENNEQFF | TGTGCCAGCACCCTTTTTGAGAACAATGAGCAGTTCTTC
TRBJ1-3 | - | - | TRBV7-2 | CASSRQGNTIYF | TGTGCCAGCTCAAGACAGGGAAACACCATATATTTT
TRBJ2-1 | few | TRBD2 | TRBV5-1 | CASKASGGDEQFF | TGCGCCAGCAAGGCTAGCGGGGGGGATGAGCAGTTCTTC
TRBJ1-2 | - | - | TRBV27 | CASSSITNRDGYTF | TGTGCCAGCAGTTCCATAACAAACAGGGATGGCTACACCTTC
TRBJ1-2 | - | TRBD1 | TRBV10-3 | CAISPSEMLGTASNYGYTF | TGTGCCATCTCCCCCTCGGAAATGCTCGGGACAGCCTCTAACTATGGCTACACCTTC
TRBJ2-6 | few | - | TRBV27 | CASSFTGFGNAGANVLTF | TGTGCCAGCAGTTTTACGGGTTTTGGTAATGCTGGGGCCAACGTCCTGACTTTC
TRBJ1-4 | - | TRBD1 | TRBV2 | CASSGQGGLVEKLFF | TGTGCCAGCAGTGGACAGGGGGGTCTCGTAGAAAAACTGTTTTTT
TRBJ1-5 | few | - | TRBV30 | CAWRPRGHSNQPQHF | TGTGCCTGGAGACCTAGAGGTCATAGCAATCAGCCCCAGCATTTT
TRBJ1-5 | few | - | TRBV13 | CASSQGTPGRNQPQHF | TGTGCCAGCAGCCAAGGGACACCAGGGAGAAATCAGCCCCAGCATTTT
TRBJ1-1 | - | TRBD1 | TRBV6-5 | CASKTGLNTEAFF | TGTGCCAGCAAGACAGGGTTGAACACTGAAGCTTTCTTT
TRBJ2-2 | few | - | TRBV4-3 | CASSYSSGAGELFF | TGCGCCAGCAGCTATTCGTCGGGTGCCGGGGAGCTGTTTTTT
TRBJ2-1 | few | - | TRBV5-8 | CASSLAGAPYNEQFF | TGTGCCAGCAGCTTGGCGGGAGCTCCCTACAATGAGCAGTTCTTC
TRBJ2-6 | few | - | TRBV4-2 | CASSPTSTGSGANVLTF | TGTGCCAGCAGCCCTACTTCCACAGGGTCTGGGGCCAACGTCCTGACTTTC
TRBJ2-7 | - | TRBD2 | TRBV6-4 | CASSDSGRPLPYEQYF | TGTGCCAGCAGTGACAGCGGGAGGCCTCTTCCCTACGAGCAGTACTTC